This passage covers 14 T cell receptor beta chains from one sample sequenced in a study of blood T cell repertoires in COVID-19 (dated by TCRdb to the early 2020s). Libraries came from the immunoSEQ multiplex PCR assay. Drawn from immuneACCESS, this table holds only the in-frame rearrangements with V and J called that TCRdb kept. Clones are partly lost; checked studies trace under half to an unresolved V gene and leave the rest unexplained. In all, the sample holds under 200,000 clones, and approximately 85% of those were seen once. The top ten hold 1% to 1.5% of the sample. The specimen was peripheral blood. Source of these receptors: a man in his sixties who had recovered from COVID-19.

CDR3 sequence reads: CASSLGRGRPNTEAFF. CDR3 nucleotides: TGTGCCAGCAGCTTAGGTCGAGGCAGACCGAACACTGAAGCTTTCTTT. V gene TRBV7-2 combines with J gene TRBJ1-1; D gene ambiguous. The CDR3 consists of 16 residues. Trimming cost V 1 base and J 1 base, with 13 bases left between them. From germline, CDR1 is SGHTA and CDR2 FQGNSA. Filled out from reference TRBV7-2 and TRBJ1-1, the complete variable domain reads GAGVSQSPSNKVTEKGKDVELRCDPISGHTALYWYRQSLGQGLEFLIYFQGNSAPDKSGLPSDRFSAERTGGSVSTLTIQRTQQEDSAVYLCASSLGRGRPNTEAFFGQGTRLTVV.

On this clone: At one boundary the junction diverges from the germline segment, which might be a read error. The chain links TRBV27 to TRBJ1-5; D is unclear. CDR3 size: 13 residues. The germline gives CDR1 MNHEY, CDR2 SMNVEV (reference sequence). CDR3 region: CASSPNSHQPQHF. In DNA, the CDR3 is TGTGCCAGCAGTCCTAATAGCCATCAGCCCCAGCATTTT.

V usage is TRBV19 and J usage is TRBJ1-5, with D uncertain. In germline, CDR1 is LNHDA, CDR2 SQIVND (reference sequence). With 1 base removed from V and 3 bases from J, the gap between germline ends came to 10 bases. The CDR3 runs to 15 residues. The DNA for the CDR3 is TGTGCCAGTAGTATAGGCTTACAGCCCAATCAGCCCCAGCATTTT. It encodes CASSIGLQPNQPQHF.

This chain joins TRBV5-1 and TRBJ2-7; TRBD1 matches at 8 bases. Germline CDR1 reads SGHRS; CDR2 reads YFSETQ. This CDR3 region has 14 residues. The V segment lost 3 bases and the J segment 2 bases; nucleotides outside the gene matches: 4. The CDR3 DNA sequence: TGCGCCAGCAGCTGGGGGGACAGGCCCTACGAGCAGTACTTC. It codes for CASSWGDRPYEQYF.

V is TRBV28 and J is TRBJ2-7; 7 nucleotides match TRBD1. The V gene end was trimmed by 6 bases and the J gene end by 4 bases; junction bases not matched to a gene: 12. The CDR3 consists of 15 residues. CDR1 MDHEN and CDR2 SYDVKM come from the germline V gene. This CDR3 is CASSSPGTAVYEQYF. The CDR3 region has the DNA TGTGCCAGCAGCTCCCCCGGGACAGCTGTTTACGAGCAGTACTTC.

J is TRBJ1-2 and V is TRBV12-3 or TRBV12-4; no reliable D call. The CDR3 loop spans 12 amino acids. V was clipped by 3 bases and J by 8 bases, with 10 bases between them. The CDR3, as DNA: TGTGCCAGCAGTTTTTGGCCTCTGGGCTACACCTTC. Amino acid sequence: CASSFWPLGYTF.

The CDR3 is CASSLGGQGGGYTF. DNA of the CDR3: TGTGCCAGCAGCCTCGGAGGACAGGGAGGCGGCTACACCTTC. This chain links TRBV3-1 (or the pseudogene TRBV3-2) with TRBJ1-2; 8 nucleotides match TRBD1. The CDR3 runs 14 residues. CDR1 is LGHDT and CDR2 is YNNKEL in the germline V gene (reference sequence). Losses at the gene ends were 4 bases for V and 8 bases for J; bases not matched to a gene: 9.

The CDR3 DNA sequence: TGTGCCAGCAGCTCGACAGGGGGCGGCACTGAAGCTTTCTTT. This encodes CASSSTGGGTEAFF. The V gene is TRBV7-3, the J gene TRBJ1-1; 10 nucleotides agree with TRBD1. Germline trimming cut 4 bases from V and 4 bases from J; bases unmatched to any gene: 3. There are 14 residues in the CDR3. Germline V lookup: CDR1 SGHTA, CDR2 FQGTGA.

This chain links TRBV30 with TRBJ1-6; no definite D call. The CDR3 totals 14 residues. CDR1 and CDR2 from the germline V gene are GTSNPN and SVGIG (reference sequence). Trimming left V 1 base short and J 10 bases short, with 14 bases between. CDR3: CAWSESGFGSPLHF. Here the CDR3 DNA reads TGTGCCTGGAGTGAGTCGGGGTTCGGGTCACCCCTCCACTTT.

The CDR3 DNA reads TGTGCCAGCAGCTTAGAGGGCAAGTACTACGAGCAGTACTTC. This sequence encodes CASSLEGKYYEQYF. V and J are TRBV11-2 and TRBJ2-7; no definite D call. This CDR3 spans 14 amino acids. Germline CDR1 is SGHAT and CDR2 is FQNNGV. Trimming shortened V by 0 bases and J by 3 bases, and 9 bases separated the two germline ends. Using reference TRBV11-2 and TRBJ2-7 for the parts outside the CDR3, the full variable domain is EAGVAQSPRYKIIEKRQSVAFWCNPISGHATLYWYQQILGQGPKLLIQFQNNGVVDDSQLPKDRFSAERLKGVDSTLKIQPAKLEDSAVYLCASSLEGKYYEQYFGPGTRLTVT.

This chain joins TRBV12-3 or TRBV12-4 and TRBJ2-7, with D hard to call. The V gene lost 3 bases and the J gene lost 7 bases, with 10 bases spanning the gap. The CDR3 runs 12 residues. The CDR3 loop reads CASSFSGLEQYF. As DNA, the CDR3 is TGTGCCAGCAGTTTCAGTGGTTTGGAGCAGTACTTC.

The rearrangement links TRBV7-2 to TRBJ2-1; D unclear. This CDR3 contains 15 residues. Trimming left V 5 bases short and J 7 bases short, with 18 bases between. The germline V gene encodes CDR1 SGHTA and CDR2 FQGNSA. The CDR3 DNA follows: TGTGCCAGCAGCATTCACAATGGGCCCCTAAATGAGCAGTTCTTC. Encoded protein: CASSIHNGPLNEQFF. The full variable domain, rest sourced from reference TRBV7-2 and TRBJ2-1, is GAGVSQSPSNKVTEKGKDVELRCDPISGHTALYWYRQSLGQGLEFLIYFQGNSAPDKSGLPSDRFSAERTGGSVSTLTIQRTQQEDSAVYLCASSIHNGPLNEQFFGPGTRLTVL.

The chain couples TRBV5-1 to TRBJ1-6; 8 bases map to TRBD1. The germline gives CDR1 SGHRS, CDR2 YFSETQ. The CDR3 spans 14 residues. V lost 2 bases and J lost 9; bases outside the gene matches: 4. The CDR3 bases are TGCGCCAGCAGCTTTGGCCAGGGGGCTTCACCCCTCCACTTT. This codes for CASSFGQGASPLHF.

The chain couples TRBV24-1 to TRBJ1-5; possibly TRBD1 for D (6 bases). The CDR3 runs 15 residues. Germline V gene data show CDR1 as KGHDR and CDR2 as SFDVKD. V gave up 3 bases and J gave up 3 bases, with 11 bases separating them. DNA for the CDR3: TGTGCCACCAGTGATCGAACAGGGCCCAATCAGCCCCAGCATTTT. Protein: CATSDRTGPNQPQHF.